Below are 16 T cell receptor beta chains sequenced from a single sample in a study of blood T cell repertoires in COVID-19. Repertoires were generated with immunoSEQ multiplex PCR, while TCRdb's copy carries only in-frame clones and drops some. The data contain tens of thousands of clones, more than 75% of them singletons. Sequencing was performed on PBMCs or T cells enriched from blood (not recorded which). The receptors originated from a woman aged 45-60 years with acute COVID-19.

The chain couples TRBV9 to TRBJ2-2; no firm D call. The ends were cut back, 0 bases at V and 2 bases at J, with 8 bases in the middle. The V gene's germline CDR1 is SGDLS and CDR2 YYNGEE. The CDR3 runs 15 residues. The CDR3 protein is CASSVGGSNTGELFF. CDR3 nucleotides: TGTGCCAGCAGCGTAGGAGGCAGCAACACCGGGGAGCTGTTTTTT.

This sequence joins TRBV2 and TRBJ2-1; perhaps TRBD1 as D (5 bases). The germline CDR1 and CDR2 sequences are SNHLY and FYNNEI. V lost 6 bases to trimming and J lost 3 bases, with 9 bases between them. The CDR3 sequence is 13 residues long. The CDR3 region is CASRKDNYNEQFF. The CDR3 coding sequence is TGTGCCAGCAGGAAGGACAACTACAATGAGCAGTTCTTC.

CDR3 residues: CAWSVGLNSNQPQHF. CDR3 DNA sequence: TGTGCCTGGAGTGTAGGACTGAATAGCAATCAGCCCCAGCATTTT. This chain links TRBV30 with TRBJ1-5; no firm D call. The CDR3 length is 15 residues. V lost 0 bases to trimming and J lost 0 bases, with 9 bases between them. CDR1 GTSNPN and CDR2 SVGIG come from the germline V gene (reference sequence). The variable domain in full, with the rest retrieved from reference TRBV30 and TRBJ1-5, is SQTIHQWPATLVQPVGSPLSLECTVEGTSNPNLYWYRQAAGRGLQLLFYSVGIGQISSEVPQNLSASRPQDRQFILSSKKLLLSDSGFYLCAWSVGLNSNQPQHFGDGTRLSIL.

The J gene is TRBJ2-1, the V gene TRBV24-1, with 16 bases matching TRBD2. V was clipped by 8 bases and J by 5 bases; unmatched bases: 8. Per germline, CDR1 KGHDR and CDR2 SFDVKD. The CDR3 is 17 residues long. The CDR3 region is CATTGTSGGALHNEQFF. The CDR3 DNA is TGTGCCACCACCGGGACTAGCGGGGGGGCCCTACACAATGAGCAGTTCTTC.

The chain couples TRBV7-9 to TRBJ1-3, with D possibly TRBD1 on 5 matching bases. The CDR3 runs 14 residues. CDR1 is SEHNR, CDR2 FQNEAQ, per germline (reference sequence). Trimming stripped 5 bases from V and 2 bases from J, with 10 bases between. The CDR3 here is CASSTQGTGNTIYF. CDR3 nucleotides: TGTGCCAGCAGCACCCAGGGAACTGGAAACACCATATATTTT.

This chain joins TRBV4-2 and TRBJ2-3, with 9 bases fitting TRBD2. CDR1 and CDR2 from the germline V gene are LGHNA and YNFKEQ. Losses at the gene ends were 1 base for V and 0 bases for J; bases not matched to a gene: 8. This CDR3 has 18 residues. CDR3 DNA sequence: TGTGCCAGCAGCCAAGGGTCTAGCGGGGATTCTAGCACAGATACGCAGTATTTT. Translating gives CASSQGSSGDSSTDTQYF.

This rearrangement joins TRBV12-3 or TRBV12-4 to TRBJ1-5; 7 bases align to TRBD1. The CDR3 has 13 residues. V lost 6 bases to trimming and J lost 3 bases; unmatched junction nucleotides: 2. The CDR3: CASRGQTNQPQHF. The CDR3 DNA follows: TGTGCCAGCAGGGGACAGACCAATCAGCCCCAGCATTTT.

The chain has TRBV27 and TRBJ2-5; D might be TRBD1 (5 bases). Per the germline V gene, CDR1 is MNHEY and CDR2 is SMNVEV (reference sequence). V dropped 2 bases and J dropped 7 bases, with 14 bases sitting between them. The CDR3 consists of 14 residues. Written as DNA, the CDR3 is TGTGCCAGCAGTTTAGAGAGTACAGGCGGGACCCAGTACTTC. This sequence encodes CASSLESTGGTQYF.

V gene TRBV18 combines with J gene TRBJ2-5; D is unresolved. The V gene lost 1 base and the J gene lost 0 bases, with 6 bases spanning the gap. The CDR3 length is 14 residues. Germline V gene data show CDR1 as KGHSH and CDR2 as LQKENI. CDR3 in amino acids: CASSPQNNQETQYF. CDR3 sequence (DNA): TGTGCCAGCTCACCACAGAACAACCAAGAGACCCAGTACTTC.

The J gene is TRBJ2-3, the V gene TRBV10-3; TRBD2 matches 8 bases. Germline trimming cut 6 bases from V and 1 base from J; bases unmatched to any gene: 9. The germline CDR1 and CDR2 sequences are ENHRY and SYGVKD. The CDR3 sequence is 16 residues long. CDR3: CAISLTSETRTDTQYF. As DNA, the CDR3 is TGTGCCATCAGCCTGACTAGCGAAACACGCACAGATACGCAGTATTTT.

The gene calls are TRBV5-4 and TRBJ1-4, with 8 bases aligning to TRBD1. This CDR3 region has 14 residues. Germline V gene lookup returns CDR1 SGHNT and CDR2 YYREEE (reference sequence). V dropped 2 bases and J dropped 8; count of bases not matched to a gene: 5. CDR3 nucleotide sequence: TGTGCCAGCAGCTTAGGACAGGGTATGGAAAAACTGTTTTTT. Translation gives CASSLGQGMEKLFF.

V is TRBV29-1 and J is TRBJ2-1, with a tentative D call TRBD2 (6 bases). This CDR3 has 14 amino acids. Germline CDR1 SQVTM, CDR2 ANQGSEA. Trimming took 8 bases from V and 0 from J, leaving 14 bases between them. The CDR3 spells CSFGGESSYNEQFF. The CDR3 DNA is TGCAGCTTCGGCGGGGAGAGCTCCTACAATGAGCAGTTCTTC.

The chain couples TRBV5-6 to TRBJ1-4; D is unclear. The V end was cut by 4 bases, the J end by 0 bases, with 7 bases between. The CDR3 has 14 amino acids. Per germline, CDR1 SGHDT and CDR2 YYEEEE. CDR3 region: CASSLLATNEKLFF. CDR3 nucleotide sequence: TGTGCCAGCAGCCTCCTTGCAACTAATGAAAAACTGTTTTTT.

The genes are TRBV5-5 and TRBJ1-6; weak D call: TRBD1 (6 bases). V was clipped by 0 bases and J by 7 bases, with 8 bases between them. The CDR3 is made up of 14 amino acids. The germline gives CDR1 SGHKS, CDR2 YYEKEE (reference sequence). The CDR3 nucleotides are TGTGCCAGCAGCTTGGACAGGGACAATTCACCCCTCCACTTT. It yields the protein CASSLDRDNSPLHF.

The V call is TRBV2, the J call TRBJ2-7, with a possible D match to TRBD1 (6 bases). The germline V gene encodes CDR1 SNHLY and CDR2 FYNNEI. This CDR3 comprises 15 residues. Trimming left V 8 bases short and J 4 bases short, with 21 bases between. The CDR3 DNA is TGTGCCAGCTCTGCCGGACACAGGGAGCATTACGAGCAGTACTTC. This encodes CASSAGHREHYEQYF.

This chain joins TRBV4-1 and TRBJ1-3, with a tentative D call TRBD1 (5 bases). This CDR3 region has 13 residues. Trimming pared 4 bases from V and 7 bases from J, leaving 11 bases between. Germline V CDR1 and CDR2: MGHRA, YSYEKL. The CDR3 region has the DNA TGCGCCAGCAGCCGGACATTGCTCAACACCATATATTTT. It is translated as CASSRTLLNTIYF.